Presented here are 20 T cell receptor beta chains from one specimen sequenced in a study of regulatory and conventional T cells in RAG deficiency. Sequencing was performed with immunoSEQ multiplex PCR; in TCRdb, only in-frame clones are kept and a portion is missing. The sample consists of roughly 35,000 clones, about 88% of them appearing once. This sample also appeared in a second study, on regulatory T cells. From that report: Primers: 52 TRBV forward and 13 TRBJ reverse.

The sample comprised CD8+ T cells sorted from blood. The receptor source for this set is a human donor in good health.

The genes are TRBV19 and TRBJ1-5; D is perhaps TRBD1 (6 bases). This CDR3 contains 15 residues. Germline V gene lookup returns CDR1 LNHDA and CDR2 SQIVND (reference sequence). Trimming took off 3 bases at V and 6 bases at J, with 15 bases between the two ends. The CDR3 sequence is CASSITGTFLQPQHF. DNA for the CDR3: TGTGCCAGTAGTATTACAGGGACATTTCTTCAGCCCCAGCATTTT.

This chain connects TRBV14 to TRBJ1-6; tentatively, D is TRBD1 (5 bases). V lost 3 bases to trimming and J lost 7 bases, with 10 bases between them. The CDR3 contains 14 residues. Germline CDR1 and CDR2: SGHDN and FVKESK. This CDR3 reads CASSQGRMNSPLHF. The CDR3 DNA reads as TGTGCCAGCAGCCAGGGACGGATGAATTCACCCCTCCACTTT. The entire variable domain, with the rest obtained from reference TRBV14 and TRBJ1-6, is as follows: EAGVTQFPSHSVIEKGQTVTLRCDPISGHDNLYWYRRVMGKEIKFLLHFVKESKQDESGMPNNRFLAERTGGTYSTLKVQPAELEDSGVYFCASSQGRMNSPLHFGNGTRLTVT.

This chain joins TRBV7-8 and TRBJ1-5; perhaps TRBD1 as D (6 bases). The CDR3 sequence is 15 residues long. V lost 5 bases to trimming and J lost 2 bases, with 13 bases between them. Germline V CDR1 and CDR2: SGHVS, FQNEAQ. For the CDR3, the DNA is TGTGCCAGCAGCGACGCAGGGGTCGGCAATCAGCCCCAGCATTTT. Amino acid sequence: CASSDAGVGNQPQHF.

The V call is TRBV18, the J call TRBJ1-1, with D uncertain. Germline V gene sequence: CDR1 KGHSH, CDR2 LQKENI. Trimming left V 8 bases short and J 0 bases short, with 13 bases between. The CDR3 loop spans 14 amino acids. This CDR3 reads CASATARVNTEAFF. In DNA, the CDR3 is TGTGCCAGCGCCACCGCCCGGGTGAACACTGAAGCTTTCTTT.

The chain carries TRBV14 and TRBJ2-7, with D possibly called TRBD1 or TRBD2 (6 bases each). The CDR3 length is 16 residues. Germline V gives CDR1 SGHDN, CDR2 FVKESK. V lost 4 bases and J lost 3, with 19 bases in between. For the CDR3, the DNA is TGTGCCAGCAGCCCCCGGAGGGCAGGGGTTGACTACGAGCAGTACTTC. It translates to CASSPRRAGVDYEQYF. The complete variable domain, with remaining parts taken from reference TRBV14 and TRBJ2-7, reads EAGVTQFPSHSVIEKGQTVTLRCDPISGHDNLYWYRRVMGKEIKFLLHFVKESKQDESGMPNNRFLAERTGGTYSTLKVQPAELEDSGVYFCASSPRRAGVDYEQYFGPGTRLTVT.

The V call is TRBV7-8, the J call TRBJ2-7; weak D call: TRBD1 (6 bases). CDR3 length: 13 amino acids. Trimming cost V 4 bases and J 7 bases, with 14 bases left between them. From germline, CDR1 is SGHVS and CDR2 FQNEAQ. This CDR3 is CASSSYRVREQYF. CDR3 nucleotide sequence: TGTGCCAGCAGCTCCTACAGGGTTCGGGAGCAGTACTTC.

V usage is TRBV15 and J usage is TRBJ2-4; D perhaps matches TRBD1 (6 bases). The CDR3 contains 16 residues. Germline CDR1 LNHNV, CDR2 YYDKDF (reference sequence). Trimming removed 0 bases at V and 5 bases at J, with 14 bases between. This chain's CDR3 is CATSRDGRGSQNIQYF. CDR3 in DNA: TGTGCCACCAGCAGAGATGGTAGGGGGTCGCAAAACATTCAGTACTTC. Variable domain in full (rest from reference TRBV15 and TRBJ2-4): DAMVIQNPRYQVTQFGKPVTLSCSQTLNHNVMYWYQQKSSQAPKLLFHYYDKDFNNEADTPDNFQSRRPNTSFCFLDIRSPGLGDTAMYLCATSRDGRGSQNIQYFGAGTRLSVL.

V is TRBV30 and J is TRBJ1-5, with a possible D match to TRBD1 (5 bases). Per germline, CDR1 GTSNPN and CDR2 SVGIG (reference sequence). There are 13 residues in the CDR3. Trimming removed 4 bases at V and 3 bases at J, with 10 bases between. In DNA form, the CDR3 reads TGTGCCTGGACCCCGGGACCCAATCAGCCCCAGCATTTT. This sequence encodes CAWTPGPNQPQHF.

Points on this clone: The sample has other DNA sequences that encode this CDR3 too. This CDR3 reads CASSLQTGGRLTGELFF. CDR3 DNA: TGCGCCAGCAGCCTTCAAACAGGGGGTCGGTTAACCGGGGAGCTGTTTTTT. The chain uses TRBV5-1 and TRBJ2-2, with TRBD1 matching over 8 bases. Trimming removed 4 bases from V and 5 bases from J; junction bases left unmatched: 13. Germline V lookup: CDR1 SGHRS, CDR2 YFSETQ. The CDR3 is made up of 17 amino acids.

The V and J genes are TRBV19 and TRBJ2-1; D possibly corresponds to TRBD2 (5 bases). From germline, CDR1 is LNHDA and CDR2 SQIVND (reference sequence). This CDR3 has 11 residues. V gave up 4 bases and J gave up 8 bases, with 6 bases separating them. The chain's CDR3 is CASSTGYEQFF. The CDR3 DNA follows: TGTGCCAGTAGTACGGGGTATGAGCAGTTCTTC.

The chain carries TRBV7-6 and TRBJ2-5; 9 nucleotides match TRBD2. The CDR3 loop spans 19 amino acids. The ends lost 1 base at V and 1 base at J; junction bases unmatched: 13. CDR1 is SGHVS and CDR2 is FNYEAQ in the germline V gene. Here the CDR3 reads CASSLVRRLAGHIQETQYF. In DNA form, the CDR3 reads TGTGCCAGCAGCTTAGTACGTAGGCTAGCGGGACACATCCAAGAGACCCAGTACTTC.

The CDR3 DNA reads TGTGCCAGCAGTGAGACGGCGGGAGCAGGCACAGATACGCAGTATTTT. Translated: CASSETAGAGTDTQYF. The chain recombines TRBV2 with TRBJ2-3, with 7 bases fitting TRBD2. The CDR3 contains 16 residues. The V segment lost 3 bases and the J segment 1 base; nucleotides outside the gene matches: 7. Germline values: CDR1 SNHLY, CDR2 FYNNEI.

The chain is built from TRBV27 and TRBJ1-5; a possible D gene is TRBD1 (5 bases). The CDR3 sequence is 15 residues long. V lost 3 bases and J 1 base, leaving 10 bases between the germline ends. Germline lookup yields CDR1 MNHEY and CDR2 SMNVEV (reference sequence). Here the CDR3 DNA reads TGTGCCAGCAGTTTCGGACAAGGCAGCAATCAGCCCCAGCATTTT. It codes for CASSFGQGSNQPQHF.

The rearrangement uses TRBV19 and TRBJ2-3; TRBD2 is a possible D gene (5 bases). V was shortened by 7 bases and J by 2 bases, with 16 bases between the two germline ends. Germline values: CDR1 LNHDA, CDR2 SQIVND (reference sequence). The length of the CDR3 is 15 residues. The CDR3 region is CASTEGLAATDTQYF. The CDR3 DNA is TGTGCCAGTACCGAAGGGCTAGCAGCCACAGATACGCAGTATTTT.

The chain recombines TRBV2 with TRBJ1-2; D ambiguous. V dropped 3 bases and J dropped 3 bases, with 8 bases sitting between them. CDR1 is SNHLY and CDR2 is FYNNEI in the germline V gene. The CDR3 spans 13 residues. DNA for the CDR3: TGTGCCAGCAGTGATGACACCTACTATGGCTACACCTTC. It yields the protein CASSDDTYYGYTF.

This chain connects TRBV5-1 to TRBJ2-7, with 8 bases lining up with TRBD2. After removal of 0 bases from V and 1 base from J, the junction contained 3 bases not matched to a gene. The CDR3 has 15 amino acids. Germline CDR1 is SGHRS and CDR2 is YFSETQ. CDR3 DNA: TGCGCCAGCAGCTTGGGGCCTAGCGGGTCCTACGAGCAGTACTTC. This codes for CASSLGPSGSYEQYF.

V and J are TRBV28 and TRBJ2-5; no firm D call. Germline V gives CDR1 MDHEN, CDR2 SYDVKM. V was trimmed by 8 bases and J by 3 bases, leaving 7 bases between them. The CDR3 is 11 residues long. The CDR3 is CASRVEETQYF. The CDR3, as DNA: TGTGCCAGCCGGGTGGAAGAGACCCAGTACTTC.

The chain links TRBV27 to TRBJ2-2, with D uncertain. Deletions cut 1 base from V and 2 bases from J, with 14 bases between. CDR1 is MNHEY and CDR2 is SMNVEV in the germline V gene (reference sequence). The length of the CDR3 is 17 residues. The chain's CDR3 is CASSLYTETLNTGELFF. The CDR3 DNA follows: TGTGCCAGCAGTTTATATACAGAAACCCTAAACACCGGGGAGCTGTTTTTT.

This clone was counted only a few times. This sequence joins TRBV9 and TRBJ2-2, with 8 nucleotides matching TRBD1. The V gene end was trimmed by 0 bases and the J gene end by 0 bases; junction bases not matched to a gene: 4. This CDR3 is 17 amino acids long. Germline CDR1 reads SGDLS; CDR2 reads YYNGEE. The CDR3 reads CASSVASGGANTGELFF. DNA for the CDR3: TGTGCCAGCAGCGTAGCGTCAGGGGGCGCGAACACCGGGGAGCTGTTTTTT.

This chain uses TRBV4-1 with TRBJ2-1; 8 bases align to TRBD1. The CDR3 is 15 amino acids. CDR1 MGHRA and CDR2 YSYEKL come from the germline V gene. With V trimmed by 2 bases and J by 7 bases, 7 bases remained unmatched. The CDR3 sequence is CASSQQGATLNEQFF. CDR3 coding DNA: TGCGCCAGCAGCCAACAGGGGGCAACATTGAATGAGCAGTTCTTC.